This T cell receptor beta chain derives from a study of blood T cell repertoires in COVID-19. This clone was detected only once. V lost 2 bases, J lost 0 bases, and 6 bases stayed unmatched. Germline V gene data show CDR1 as MNHEY and CDR2 as SVGEGT. This CDR3 has 17 amino acids. The protocol was immunoSEQ multiplex PCR, while the TCRdb copy is restricted to in-frame clones and leaves out a portion. The table lists roughly 65,000 clones, roughly 86% of them singletons, with 3.5% to 5% in the top ten. The chain uses TRBV6-2 or TRBV6-3 and TRBJ1-1, with TRBD1 matching 10 bases. Input material: peripheral blood. The source of this sequence is a man aged 45-65 years with acute or convalescent COVID-19. CDR3 sequence: CASSYPDRGRMNTEAFF. CDR3 bases: TGTGCCAGCAGTTACCCAGACAGGGGGCGCATGAACACTGAAGCTTTCTTT.